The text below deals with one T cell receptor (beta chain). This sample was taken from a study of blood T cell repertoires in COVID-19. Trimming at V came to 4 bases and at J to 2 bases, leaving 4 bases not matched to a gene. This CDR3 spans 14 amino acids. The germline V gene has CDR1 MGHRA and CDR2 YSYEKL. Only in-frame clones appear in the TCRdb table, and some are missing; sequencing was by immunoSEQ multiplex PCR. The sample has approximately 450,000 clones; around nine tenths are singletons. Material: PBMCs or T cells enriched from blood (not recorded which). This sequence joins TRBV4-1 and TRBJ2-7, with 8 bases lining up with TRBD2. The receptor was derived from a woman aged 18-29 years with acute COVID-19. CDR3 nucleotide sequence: TGCGCCAGCAGCCCGGGACTAGTCGCCTACGAGCAGTACTTC. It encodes CASSPGLVAYEQYF.